The rows below give T cell receptor beta chains drawn from one sample of a study of identical twins. TCRdb recomputed calls from the 5' RACE reads with MiXCR, one row per CDR3 protein. Here the sample spans approximately 490,000 distinct CDR3 sequences, about 22% being singletons. A further study also used this sample, focusing on yellow fever vaccine responses in identical twins.

The source material was CD4+ T cells sorted from blood. The receptors originated from a young woman in good health. Both conserved end residues are part of each CDR3. Each record gives: clone size, D gene, J gene, V gene, CDR3 protein, CDR3 DNA. A D gene is named only where the DNA matches it firmly. For some rows the clone size is stated as once, few or many, or as a class when expanded; others skip it.

abundance: -
d_gene: TRBD2
j_gene: TRBJ2-4
v_gene: TRBV7-9
CDR3aa: CASSGGDIQYF
CDR3nt: TGTGCCAGCAGCGGGGGGGACATTCAGTACTTC

abundance: many
d_gene: TRBD1
j_gene: TRBJ2-5
v_gene: TRBV12-3/TRBV12-4
CDR3aa: CASRKDRGEETQYF
CDR3nt: TGTGCCAGCAGAAAGGACAGGGGAGAAGAGACCCAGTACTTC

abundance: few
d_gene: TRBD2
j_gene: TRBJ2-1
v_gene: TRBV28
CDR3aa: CASSIITSGRINEQFF
CDR3nt: TGTGCCAGCAGTATCATTACTAGCGGGAGGATCAATGAGCAGTTCTTC

abundance: -
d_gene: -
j_gene: TRBJ1-6
v_gene: TRBV10-3
CDR3aa: CAISESTGGGTGSPLHF
CDR3nt: TGTGCCATCAGTGAGTCGACTGGCGGAGGGACGGGTTCACCCCTCCACTTT

abundance: -
d_gene: TRBD2
j_gene: TRBJ2-1
v_gene: TRBV28
CDR3aa: CASRAGGRLYNEQFF
CDR3nt: TGTGCCAGCAGGGCGGGGGGGCGCCTCTACAATGAGCAGTTCTTC

abundance: -
d_gene: -
j_gene: TRBJ2-5
v_gene: TRBV6-2/TRBV6-3
CDR3aa: CASSYRLGGNGQETQYF
CDR3nt: TGTGCCAGCAGTTACCGGCTTGGGGGAAATGGCCAAGAGACCCAGTACTTC

abundance: -
d_gene: TRBD1
j_gene: TRBJ2-1
v_gene: TRBV3-1
CDR3aa: CASSGGQGIEEQFF
CDR3nt: TGTGCCAGCAGCGGGGGACAGGGTATAGAGGAGCAGTTCTTC

abundance: -
d_gene: TRBD2
j_gene: TRBJ2-7
v_gene: TRBV12-3/TRBV12-4
CDR3aa: CASSFRGGLRGEQYF
CDR3nt: TGTGCCAGCAGTTTCCGCGGGGGACTCCGGGGAGAGCAGTACTTC

abundance: -
d_gene: -
j_gene: TRBJ2-7
v_gene: TRBV27
CDR3aa: CASGRGQAPSYEQYF
CDR3nt: TGTGCCAGCGGTCGGGGGCAGGCCCCCTCCTACGAGCAGTACTTC

abundance: -
d_gene: TRBD2
j_gene: TRBJ2-1
v_gene: TRBV28
CDR3aa: CASSSPASGNSYNEQFF
CDR3nt: TGTGCCAGCAGTTCCCCAGCTAGCGGGAACTCCTACAATGAGCAGTTCTTC

abundance: -
d_gene: TRBD2
j_gene: TRBJ2-2
v_gene: TRBV7-9
CDR3aa: CASSLLAGVNTGELFF
CDR3nt: TGTGCCAGCAGCTTACTCGCGGGGGTCAACACCGGGGAGCTGTTTTTT

abundance: few
d_gene: TRBD2
j_gene: TRBJ2-1
v_gene: TRBV4-1
CDR3aa: CASSHGGGPSDEQFF
CDR3nt: TGCGCCAGCAGCCACGGGGGGGGACCTAGCGATGAGCAGTTCTTC

abundance: -
d_gene: -
j_gene: TRBJ2-1
v_gene: TRBV20-1
CDR3aa: CSARARGDNEQFF
CDR3nt: TGCAGTGCTAGGGCCCGAGGGGACAATGAGCAGTTCTTC

abundance: -
d_gene: -
j_gene: TRBJ2-1
v_gene: TRBV7-8
CDR3aa: CASSLEWGSNEQFF
CDR3nt: TGTGCCAGCAGCTTAGAGTGGGGAAGCAATGAGCAGTTCTTC

abundance: -
d_gene: TRBD2
j_gene: TRBJ2-5
v_gene: TRBV20-1
CDR3aa: CSAVGLAGARQETQYF
CDR3nt: TGCAGTGCCGTGGGACTAGCGGGGGCCAGACAAGAGACCCAGTACTTC

abundance: -
d_gene: -
j_gene: TRBJ1-6
v_gene: TRBV12-3/TRBV12-4
CDR3aa: CASSQAGALNSPLHF
CDR3nt: TGTGCCAGCAGTCAGGCGGGGGCGCTTAATTCACCCCTCCACTTT

abundance: -
d_gene: -
j_gene: TRBJ2-5
v_gene: TRBV20-1
CDR3aa: CSAPLGGETQYF
CDR3nt: TGCAGTGCACCCCTCGGGGGAGAGACCCAGTACTTC

abundance: -
d_gene: TRBD1
j_gene: TRBJ2-2
v_gene: TRBV5-1
CDR3aa: CASSSPDRHGGELFF
CDR3nt: TGCGCCAGCAGCTCACCGGACAGGCATGGCGGGGAGCTGTTTTTT

abundance: -
d_gene: TRBD1
j_gene: TRBJ2-1
v_gene: TRBV20-1
CDR3aa: CSARRVTGGFAGNEQFF
CDR3nt: TGCAGTGCTAGACGGGTGACAGGGGGCTTTGCAGGGAATGAGCAGTTCTTC

abundance: -
d_gene: TRBD2
j_gene: TRBJ2-7
v_gene: TRBV20-1
CDR3aa: CSARDSPTSGTYEQYF
CDR3nt: TGCAGTGCTAGAGATAGTCCCACTAGCGGTACCTACGAGCAGTACTTC

abundance: -
d_gene: TRBD1
j_gene: TRBJ2-7
v_gene: TRBV25-1
CDR3aa: CASSELDRAYEQYF
CDR3nt: TGTGCCAGCAGTGAATTGGACAGGGCCTACGAGCAGTACTTC

abundance: few
d_gene: -
j_gene: TRBJ2-1
v_gene: TRBV11-2
CDR3aa: CASSLQGEVGNEQFF
CDR3nt: TGTGCCAGCAGCTTGCAAGGTGAGGTTGGCAATGAGCAGTTCTTC

abundance: few
d_gene: -
j_gene: TRBJ1-6
v_gene: TRBV7-8
CDR3aa: CASSHVADNSPLHF
CDR3nt: TGTGCCAGCAGCCACGTGGCGGATAATTCACCCCTCCACTTT

abundance: -
d_gene: -
j_gene: TRBJ2-1
v_gene: TRBV5-1
CDR3aa: CASSLGAVANNEQFF
CDR3nt: TGCGCCAGCAGCTTGGGGGCAGTCGCTAACAATGAGCAGTTCTTC